Below, 28 T cell receptor beta chains from the same sample are listed, as sequenced in a study of regulatory T cells in long-lasting Graves disease (dated by TCRdb to the early 2020s). Libraries came from multiplex PCR. Reads for this sample came from an Illumina HiSeq 4000. To build TCR beta libraries, CDR3 regions were amplified by Arm-PCR using iRepertoire HTBI primers. TCRdb applied fastp at Q25 and MiXCR to the public reads, then kept only in-frame beta chains. Every entry covers one CDR3 protein and lists the most common genes and DNA from its rows. The sample table shows hundreds of thousands of distinct CDR3 sequences, and 15% to 20% are seen once. The ten largest clones represent 20% to 25% of the sample. The time point tag for this specimen amounts to: newly diagnosed GD, antithyroid drugs for less than 3 months. RNA was extracted from PBMCs in TRIzol for both TCR sequencing and RNA sequencing.

This sample was shared with a second study, whose subject was T cells in Graves' hyperthyroidism and ophthalmopathy.

The sample consisted of peripheral blood mononuclear cells (PBMCs), taken at new diagnosis, from a patient treated with antithyroid drugs. The receptor set was obtained from a woman aged 40-60 years with Graves disease. Donor details come from another sample of the same person, matched by shared clones.

This clonotype was counted ten times or more. This chain uses TRBV28 with TRBJ1-6; TRBD1 matches at 7 bases. The CDR3 length is 13 residues. J lost 9 bases, V lost 8 bases, and 7 bases had no gene match. Germline V gene sequence: CDR1 MDHEN, CDR2 SYDVKM. CDR3 DNA sequence: TGTGCCAGCCGCCCCAGGGGGGCTTCACCCCTCCACTTT. Its translation: CASRPRGASPLHF.

This clonotype was counted at least ten times. The chain uses TRBV5-1 and TRBJ2-2; D is possibly TRBD1 or TRBD2 (5 bases each). V was shortened by 4 bases and J by 5 bases, with 24 bases between the two germline ends. The CDR3 extends over 18 amino acids. Per germline, CDR1 SGHRS and CDR2 YFSETQ. Here the CDR3 DNA reads TGCGCCAGCAGCATACGACCCCTACCCGGGGCGAGGACCGGGGAGCTGTTTTTT. Protein: CASSIRPLPGARTGELFF.

V gene TRBV29-1 combines with J gene TRBJ1-2; D not resolved. The germline V and J ends were trimmed by 4 bases and 2 bases, with 14 bases remaining between them. CDR1 and CDR2 (germline): SQVTM, ANQGSEA. This CDR3 contains 14 residues. CDR3 coding DNA: TGCAGCGTTGTTGGGCAGCCGGGAAACTATGGCTACACCTTC. Residues: CSVVGQPGNYGYTF. Filled out from reference TRBV29-1 and TRBJ1-2, the complete variable domain reads SAVISQKPSRDICQRGTSLTIQCQVDSQVTMMFWYRQQPGQSLTLIATANQGSEATYESGFVIDKFPISRPNLTFSTLTVSNMSPEDSSIYLCSVVGQPGNYGYTFGSGTRLTVV.

This clonotype was seen a handful of times. The chain combines TRBV12-5 with TRBJ2-1; 13 bases agree with TRBD2. This CDR3 has 15 amino acids. The germline CDR1 and CDR2 sequences are LGHNT and FRNRAP. With V trimmed by 7 bases and J by 9 bases, 9 bases remained unmatched. The CDR3 is CASDLTSGGRGEQFF. The CDR3 DNA follows: TGTGCTAGTGACTTGACTAGCGGGGGGCGGGGTGAGCAGTTCTTC.

This clonotype was picked up many times. The rearrangement links TRBV2 to TRBJ2-7, with TRBD2 matching over 7 bases. CDR1 and CDR2 (germline): SNHLY, FYNNEI. This CDR3 is built from 15 residues. V dropped 8 bases and J dropped 2; count of bases not matched to a gene: 12. The CDR3 DNA reads as TGTGCCAGCGGCGTCCAGTGGGGGGGTGCCTACGAGCAGTACTTC. Protein sequence: CASGVQWGGAYEQYF.

Worth noting for this clonotype: A much larger clone lies a single base off, so this may be a read error. J is TRBJ1-2 and V is TRBV30, with D possibly being TRBD1 (6 bases). Germline V gives CDR1 GTSNPN, CDR2 SVGIG (reference sequence). The CDR3 has 12 residues. V was cut by 6 bases and J by 4 bases, with 12 bases left in between. The CDR3 region has the DNA TGTGCCTGTAAGCAGGGGATCTATGGCTACACCTTC. This encodes CACKQGIYGYTF.

There are many counts of this clonotype. The rearrangement uses TRBV2 and TRBJ1-5; no clear D. V lost 2 bases and J lost 2, with 7 bases in between. The CDR3 runs to 14 residues. CDR1 and CDR2 from the germline V gene are SNHLY and FYNNEI. In DNA form, the CDR3 reads TGTGCCAGCAGTGAAAACGGCGGCAATCAGCCCCAGCATTTT. Its protein is CASSENGGNQPQHF.

At least ten counts were recorded for this clonotype. This chain connects TRBV19 to TRBJ1-1, with TRBD1 matching over 8 bases. The CDR3 is made up of 14 amino acids. Looked up from germline, CDR1 is LNHDA and CDR2 is SQIVND (reference sequence). V lost 7 bases, J lost 1 base, and 5 bases stayed unmatched. This CDR3 reads CASNDRGRNTEAFF. The CDR3 nucleotides are TGTGCCAGTAACGACAGGGGCCGGAACACTGAAGCTTTCTTT.

V and J are TRBV4-2 and TRBJ2-1; possibly TRBD1 or TRBD2 for D (6 bases each). Germline loops: CDR1 LGHNA, CDR2 YNFKEQ. Trimming removed 5 bases from V and 0 bases from J, with 8 bases in between. The CDR3 is 14 residues long. The CDR3, as DNA: TGTGCCAGCAGCGGGGGGCGCTCCTACAATGAGCAGTTCTTC. Its protein product is CASSGGRSYNEQFF.

In its sample, this clonotype was seen many times. The chain uses TRBV12-3 or TRBV12-4 and TRBJ2-1; perhaps TRBD1 as D (6 bases). This CDR3 spans 13 amino acids. Trimming stripped 8 bases from V and 4 bases from J, with 12 bases between. The CDR3 region is CASLGTPYNEQFF. CDR3 DNA sequence: TGTGCCAGCCTGGGGACACCTTACAATGAGCAGTTCTTC.

This chain connects TRBV11-2 to TRBJ1-3; D is possibly TRBD1 (6 bases). CDR1 and CDR2 (germline): SGHAT, FQNNGV. The CDR3 loop spans 13 amino acids. Trimming took 8 bases from V and 2 from J, leaving 10 bases between them. CDR3 DNA: TGTGCCAGCCTTGAGGGGGCTGGAAACACCATATATTTT. Translating it yields CASLEGAGNTIYF.

This clonotype was recorded at least ten times. The rearrangement uses TRBV27 and TRBJ2-7, with 7 bases identical to TRBD2. V lost 5 bases and J lost 0; bases outside the gene matches: 7. This CDR3 region has 15 residues. Germline assignment: CDR1 MNHEY and CDR2 SMNVEV (reference sequence). The CDR3 spells CASSTRTRDSYEQYF. In DNA, the CDR3 is TGTGCCAGCAGTACACGGACTAGAGACTCCTACGAGCAGTACTTC.

This chain links TRBV6-1 with TRBJ1-5; D unclear. V was shortened by 4 bases and J by 4 bases, with 14 bases between the two germline ends. The germline V gene encodes CDR1 MNHNS and CDR2 SASEGT. CDR3 length: 15 residues. The CDR3 region has the DNA TGTGCCAGCAGTGCTACGCCAGGCCCGAATCAGCCCCAGCATTTT. This codes for CASSATPGPNQPQHF.

V usage is TRBV6-1 and J usage is TRBJ1-2, with 7 bases matching TRBD1. This CDR3 spans 14 amino acids. CDR1 and CDR2 from the germline V gene are MNHNS and SASEGT. V gave up 6 bases and J gave up 0 bases; unmatched junction bases: 4. CDR3 DNA sequence: TGTGCCAGCAGCAAGGGGGCGTCTAACTATGGCTACACCTTC. The encoded protein is CASSKGASNYGYTF.

This clonotype was observed at least ten times. The CDR3 bases are TGTGCCTGGACCGCGGGGGTGAGGGGAGGCTCCTACAATGAGCAGTTCTTC. This encodes CAWTAGVRGGSYNEQFF. This rearrangement joins TRBV30 to TRBJ2-1; 7 bases are shared with TRBD2. CDR3 length equals 17 residues. CDR1 is GTSNPN and CDR2 is SVGIG in the germline V gene (reference sequence). Trimming at V came to 4 bases and at J to 0 bases, leaving 12 bases not matched to a gene.

Worth noting for this clonotype: Being one base from a much bigger clone, this may be a read error. The rearrangement links TRBV15 to TRBJ1-2, with D hard to call. V lost 0 bases, J lost 4 bases, and 3 bases lay in between. This CDR3 is built from 12 residues. Per the germline V gene, CDR1 is LNHNV and CDR2 is YYDKDF (reference sequence). The CDR3: CATSRDIYGYTF. The CDR3 DNA reads as TGTGCCACCAGCAGAGACATCTATGGCTACACCTTC. The variable domain in full, with the rest retrieved from reference TRBV15 and TRBJ1-2, is DAMVIQNPRYQVTQFGKPVTLSCSQTLNHNVMYWYQQKSSQAPKLLFHYYDKDFNNEADTPDNFQSRRPNTSFCFLDIRSPGLGDTAMYLCATSRDIYGYTFGSGTRLTVV.

This clonotype was recorded many times. The rearrangement uses TRBV10-3 and TRBJ2-5, with TRBD2 identical over 9 bases. CDR1 and CDR2 (germline): ENHRY, SYGVKD. There are 13 residues in the CDR3. The trim removed 4 bases at V and 4 bases at J, leaving 1 base unmatched. The DNA for the CDR3 is TGTGCCATCAGTGGGACTAGCGTAGAGACCCAGTACTTC. Translating it yields CAISGTSVETQYF.

This clonotype was counted ten times or more. The genes are TRBV6-1 and TRBJ1-6; D is perhaps TRBD1 (6 bases). The length of the CDR3 is 15 residues. Germline loops: CDR1 MNHNS, CDR2 SASEGT. Trimming shortened V by 6 bases and J by 8 bases, and 17 bases separated the two germline ends. CDR3 bases: TGTGCCAGCAGCGGGATACAGGGATCCCATTCACCCCTCCACTTT. Protein: CASSGIQGSHSPLHF.

This clonotype was detected ten times or more. The chain couples TRBV7-9 to TRBJ2-3; 7 bases map to TRBD2. This CDR3 spans 15 amino acids. Germline V gives CDR1 SEHNR, CDR2 FQNEAQ (reference sequence). The V and J ends lost 2 bases and 4 bases, in that order; junction bases with no gene match: 6. The CDR3 region is CASSLSSGRADTQYF. The CDR3 DNA is TGTGCCAGCAGCTTATCCTCGGGGAGGGCAGATACGCAGTATTTT.

This clonotype was detected many times. The V and J genes are TRBV3-1 and TRBJ1-2; D is unresolved. Deletions cut 8 bases from V and 4 bases from J, with 20 bases between. Germline CDR1 and CDR2: LGHDT and YNNKEL (reference sequence). This CDR3 contains 15 residues. Here the CDR3 DNA reads TGTGCCAGCGCGGGCGGAAATTCAGGAGCCTATGGCTACACCTTC. Protein: CASAGGNSGAYGYTF.

V usage is TRBV5-4 and J usage is TRBJ2-5; D is possibly TRBD1 (6 bases). V lost 1 base to trimming and J lost 2 bases, with 12 bases between them. The CDR3 has 15 amino acids. Germline CDR1 and CDR2: SGHNT and YYREEE (reference sequence). The CDR3 region is CASSLLGRGQETQYF. In nucleotides, the CDR3 is TGTGCCAGCAGCTTGTTGGGCAGGGGACAAGAGACCCAGTACTTC.

This clonotype was observed many times. V and J are TRBV20-1 and TRBJ1-4, with D possibly matching TRBD1 (5 bases). The germline CDR1 and CDR2 sequences are DFQATT and SNEGSKA (reference sequence). There are 13 residues in the CDR3. This chain's CDR3 is CSYTGGGEEKLFF. DNA of the CDR3: TGCAGCTACACTGGGGGGGGTGAAGAAAAACTGTTTTTT.

This clonotype was picked up many times. The genes are TRBV3-1 and TRBJ2-1, with D unclear. Germline V CDR1 and CDR2: LGHDT, YNNKEL (reference sequence). CDR3 length equals 13 residues. The V end lost 0 bases, the J end lost 8 bases, and 8 bases lay between the germline ends. The DNA of the CDR3 is TGTGCCAGCAGCCAAGATATCTCCCATGAGCAGTTCTTC. Translation gives CASSQDISHEQFF.

J is TRBJ2-7 and V is TRBV6-1, with D perhaps TRBD1 or TRBD2 (6 bases each). Germline V gives CDR1 MNHNS, CDR2 SASEGT. The CDR3 contains 14 residues. With 3 bases removed from V and 3 bases from J, the gap between germline ends came to 12 bases. For the CDR3, the DNA is TGTGCCAGCAGTGAGGTAGGGGGGCTCTACGAGCAGTACTTC. It yields the protein CASSEVGGLYEQYF.

The chain joins TRBV7-9 to TRBJ1-4; the D gene is possibly TRBD1 (5 bases). Germline V gives CDR1 SEHNR, CDR2 FQNEAQ (reference sequence). The CDR3 contains 16 residues. Trimming pared 5 bases from V and 4 bases from J, leaving 17 bases between. This CDR3 reads CASSTLARGNNEKLFF. CDR3 nucleotides: TGTGCCAGCAGCACCCTGGCAAGGGGAAATAATGAAAAACTGTTTTTT.

This clonotype was seen at least ten times. V is TRBV5-1 and J is TRBJ1-1, with D unclear. Trimming pared 4 bases from V and 0 bases from J, leaving 13 bases between. CDR1 is SGHRS, CDR2 YFSETQ, per germline. The CDR3 sequence is 15 residues long. The DNA for the CDR3 is TGCGCCAGCAGCCGGGATGGGGAATTGAACACTGAAGCTTTCTTT. As protein: CASSRDGELNTEAFF.

This clonotype was seen ten or more times. This chain connects TRBV28 to TRBJ2-4; D perhaps matches TRBD1 (6 bases). The CDR3 loop spans 14 amino acids. V lost 2 bases and J 6 bases, leaving 11 bases between the germline ends. Germline lookup yields CDR1 MDHEN and CDR2 SYDVKM. The CDR3 loop reads CASSLGGSVNIQYF. The DNA of the CDR3 is TGTGCCAGCAGTTTAGGGGGCAGTGTAAACATTCAGTACTTC.

This clonotype was seen repeatedly, ten times or more. The CDR3 protein is CASTPPQDRGAFF. Written as DNA, the CDR3 is TGTGCCAGTACTCCGCCTCAGGACAGGGGAGCTTTCTTT. The chain has TRBV19 and TRBJ1-1; TRBD1 matches at 9 bases. The CDR3 runs 13 residues. Germline assignment: CDR1 LNHDA and CDR2 SQIVND (reference sequence). V shed 7 bases, J shed 10 bases, and the junction held 10 bases outside the gene matches.